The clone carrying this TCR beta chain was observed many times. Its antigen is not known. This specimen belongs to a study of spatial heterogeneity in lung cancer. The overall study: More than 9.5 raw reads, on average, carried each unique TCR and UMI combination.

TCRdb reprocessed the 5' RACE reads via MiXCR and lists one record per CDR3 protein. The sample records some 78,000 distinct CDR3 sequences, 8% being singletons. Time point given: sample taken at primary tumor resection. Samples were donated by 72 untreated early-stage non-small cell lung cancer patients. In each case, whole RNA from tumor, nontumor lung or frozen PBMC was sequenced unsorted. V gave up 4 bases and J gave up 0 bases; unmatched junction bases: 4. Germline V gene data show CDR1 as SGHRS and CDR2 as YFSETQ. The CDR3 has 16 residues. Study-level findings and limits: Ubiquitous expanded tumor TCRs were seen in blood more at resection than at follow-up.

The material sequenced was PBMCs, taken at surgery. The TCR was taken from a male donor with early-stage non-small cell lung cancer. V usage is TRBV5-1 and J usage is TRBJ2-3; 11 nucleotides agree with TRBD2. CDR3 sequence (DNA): TGCGCCAGCAGCCCCGCTAGCGGGGGGAGCACAGATACGCAGTATTTT. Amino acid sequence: CASSPASGGSTDTQYF. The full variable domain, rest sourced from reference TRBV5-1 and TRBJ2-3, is KAGVTQTPRYLIKTRGQQVTLSCSPISGHRSVSWYQQTPGQGLQFLFEYFSETQRNKGNFPGRFSGRQFSNSRSEMNVSTLELGDSALYLCASSPASGGSTDTQYFGPGTRLTVL.